Shown below are 25 T cell receptor beta chains from a single sample sequenced in a study of CD8+CD57+ T cells in acquired aplastic anemia. TCR beta VDJ and CDR3 profiles were obtained from a genomic DNA template. One entry per CDR3 protein, called by TCRdb with MiXCR from the reads. The table has approximately 190,000 distinct CDR3 sequences, 48% seen once; the top ten hold around 9.7%. Patients picked for sequencing had shown CD8+CD57+ cell expansion detected by flow cytometry. Specimen: sorted CD4+, CD8+, or CD8+CD57+ T cells (not recorded which) from PBMCs. The receptors were sampled from a human donor with aplastic anemia.

This clonotype was observed a handful of times. DNA for the CDR3: TGTGCCACCAGTACGGGACAGGGTAACCAAGAGACCCAGTACTTC. It translates to CATSTGQGNQETQYF. The chain carries TRBV24-1 and TRBJ2-5; 9 nucleotides line up with TRBD1. The CDR3 totals 15 residues. Germline V lookup: CDR1 KGHDR, CDR2 SFDVKD. The trim removed 6 bases at V and 0 bases at J, leaving 4 bases unmatched.

The chain uses TRBV6-1 and TRBJ2-1; 8 nucleotides agree with TRBD1. J lost 0 bases, V lost 5 bases, and 9 bases had no gene match. The V gene's germline CDR1 is MNHNS and CDR2 SASEGT. The CDR3 runs to 17 residues. DNA for the CDR3: TGTGCCAGCAGTCCCGGGCCAGGGGGCGCCTCCTACAATGAGCAGTTCTTC. Translated, it gives CASSPGPGGASYNEQFF.

The J gene is TRBJ2-1, the V gene TRBV2; 9 nucleotides align to TRBD1. Germline CDR1 SNHLY, CDR2 FYNNEI. This CDR3 has 14 residues. V dropped 3 bases and J dropped 4; count of bases not matched to a gene: 1. DNA of the CDR3: TGTGCCAGCAGTGAGGGACAGGGTTACAATGAGCAGTTCTTC. Protein sequence: CASSEGQGYNEQFF.

This chain links TRBV11-1 with TRBJ2-7, with 12 bases fitting TRBD2. After removal of 6 bases from V and 1 base from J, the junction contained 10 bases not matched to a gene. This CDR3 has 17 residues. In germline, CDR1 is SGHAT, CDR2 FQDESV (reference sequence). The CDR3 spells CASRARLAGDGSYEQYF. The CDR3 region has the DNA TGTGCCAGCAGGGCGAGACTAGCGGGAGATGGTTCCTACGAGCAGTACTTC.

This clonotype appeared many times. This sequence joins TRBV12-3 or TRBV12-4 and TRBJ1-2; D ambiguous. The CDR3 totals 15 residues. V dropped 3 bases and J dropped 5 bases, with 16 bases sitting between them. As DNA, the CDR3 is TGTGCCAGCAGTTTTCTACACCCCGCTAGATATGGCTACACCTTC. Protein sequence: CASSFLHPARYGYTF.

The CDR3 loop is CASTSIDRDRARGYTF. For the CDR3, the DNA is TGTGCCAGTACCTCAATCGACCGGGACAGGGCCCGCGGCTACACCTTC. The chain couples TRBV19 to TRBJ1-2; 9 nucleotides line up with TRBD1. V lost 7 bases, J lost 8 bases, and 17 bases stayed unmatched. CDR1 LNHDA and CDR2 SQIVND come from the germline V gene (reference sequence). The CDR3 runs to 16 residues.

The J gene is TRBJ2-5, the V gene TRBV10-1; weak D call: TRBD2 (6 bases). The germline CDR1 and CDR2 sequences are WNHNN and SYGVQD (reference sequence). The CDR3 has 12 amino acids. V lost 8 bases and J 3 bases, leaving 10 bases between the germline ends. The CDR3 spells CASFIAEETQYF. CDR3 nucleotide sequence: TGCGCCAGCTTCATAGCGGAAGAGACCCAGTACTTC.

The CDR3 DNA sequence: TGTGCCAGCAGTGGAAACACAGATACGCAGTATTTT. The encoded protein is CASSGNTDTQYF. The J gene is TRBJ2-3, the V gene TRBV2; D not resolved. This CDR3 spans 12 amino acids. Germline V gene data show CDR1 as SNHLY and CDR2 as FYNNEI. With 4 bases removed from V and 2 bases from J, the gap between germline ends came to 4 bases.

There are many counts of this clonotype. The chain carries TRBV19 and TRBJ2-7; no clear D gene. Germline V lookup: CDR1 LNHDA, CDR2 SQIVND (reference sequence). V shed 6 bases and J shed 4 bases, with 13 bases lying between them. This CDR3 contains 13 residues. Here the CDR3 reads CASSPILGYEQYF. Written as DNA, the CDR3 is TGTGCCAGTAGCCCCATCCTGGGTTACGAGCAGTACTTC.

The chain has TRBV19 and TRBJ1-5; D is ambiguous. The germline V gene has CDR1 LNHDA and CDR2 SQIVND (reference sequence). The length of the CDR3 is 14 residues. V shed 1 base and J shed 0 bases, with 4 bases lying between them. As DNA, the CDR3 is TGTGCCAGTAGTATAGTTGATAGCAATCAGCCCCAGCATTTT. It is translated as CASSIVDSNQPQHF.

This clonotype has a count of ten or more. V gene TRBV5-1 combines with J gene TRBJ1-1; unclear D gene. The CDR3 is made up of 15 amino acids. V gave up 0 bases and J gave up 4 bases, with 13 bases separating them. CDR1 is SGHRS and CDR2 is YFSETQ in the germline V gene. CDR3 DNA: TGCGCCAGCAGCTTGGTGGGAGGGAGCGGCACTGAAGCTTTCTTT. Residues: CASSLVGGSGTEAFF.

This clonotype was seen a handful of times. The CDR3 loop is CSVRLGAGSYEQYF. In DNA, the CDR3 is TGCAGCGTTAGACTGGGCGCCGGATCCTACGAGCAGTACTTC. The gene calls are TRBV29-1 and TRBJ2-7; no clear D. Germline CDR1 is SQVTM and CDR2 is ANQGSEA. This CDR3 contains 14 residues. Trimming left V 5 bases short and J 1 base short, with 15 bases between.

Points on this clonotype: At one boundary the junction diverges from the germline segment, which might be a read error. V is TRBV13 and J is TRBJ2-7; TRBD1 matches 8 bases. Looked up from germline, CDR1 is PRHDT and CDR2 is FYEKMQ (reference sequence). The CDR3 extends over 15 amino acids. CDR3 region: CASSRRQGPSYEQYF. CDR3 nucleotide sequence: TGCGCCAGCAGCCGAAGACAGGGGCCCTCCTACGAGCAGTACTTC. Full variable domain (remainder filled in from reference TRBV13 and TRBJ2-7): AAGVIQSPRHLIKEKRETATLKCYPIPRHDTVYWYQQGPGQDPQFLISFYEKMQSDKGSIPDRFSAQQFSDYHSELNMSSLELGDSALYFCASSRRQGPSYEQYFGPGTRLTVT.

The chain is built from TRBV6-6 and TRBJ1-1; no clear D gene. In germline, CDR1 is MNHNY, CDR2 SVGAGI (reference sequence). Deletions cut 2 bases from V and 1 base from J, with 8 bases between. The CDR3 covers 14 residues. The CDR3 nucleotides read TGTGCCAGCAGTTACACAGAATCGAACACTGAAGCTTTCTTT. Translating gives CASSYTESNTEAFF.

The chain links TRBV10-3 to TRBJ1-5; TRBD1 matches at 9 bases. CDR1 and CDR2 (germline): ENHRY, SYGVKD. V lost 1 base to trimming and J lost 4 bases; unmatched junction nucleotides: 5. This CDR3 spans 16 amino acids. CDR3: CAISELAGTGNQPQHF. In nucleotides, the CDR3 is TGTGCCATCAGTGAGTTAGCCGGGACAGGGAATCAGCCCCAGCATTTT.

Comments on this clonotype: This may arise from a read error, as a much more abundant clone is one base away. The CDR3 region is CASSIDPNGRPPGANVLTF. As DNA, the CDR3 is TGTGCCAGTAGTATAGACCCGAATGGGAGACCCCCTGGGGCCAACGTCCTGACTTTC. This chain links TRBV19 with TRBJ2-6, with TRBD2 as a possible D gene (5 bases). V was shortened by 0 bases and J by 2 bases, with 17 bases between the two germline ends. Germline V lookup: CDR1 LNHDA, CDR2 SQIVND (reference sequence). The CDR3 has 19 residues.

The chain carries TRBV5-1 and TRBJ1-1, with D uncertain. Per the germline V gene, CDR1 is SGHRS and CDR2 is YFSETQ. Trimming removed 0 bases from V and 1 base from J, with 10 bases in between. CDR3 size: 15 residues. The DNA of the CDR3 is TGCGCCAGCAGCTTGGGAACCGCACCGAACACTGAAGCTTTCTTT. As protein: CASSLGTAPNTEAFF.

The V call is TRBV25-1, the J call TRBJ1-6; tentatively, D is TRBD1 (5 bases). The CDR3 length is 13 residues. Trimming pared 2 bases from V and 7 bases from J, leaving 6 bases between. Per the germline V gene, CDR1 is MGHDK and CDR2 is SYGVNS. Here the CDR3 DNA reads TGTGCCAGCAGTGAACAGGGAAATTCACCCCTCCACTTT. Encoded protein: CASSEQGNSPLHF.

The chain combines TRBV7-2 with TRBJ2-3; 7 bases fit TRBD2. V shed 4 bases and J 8 bases; nucleotides not matched to a gene: 9. There are 14 residues in the CDR3. Germline lookup yields CDR1 SGHTA and CDR2 FQGNSA. As DNA, the CDR3 is TGTGCCAGCAGCTCAAGCGGGGTGGGAGTTACGCAGTATTTT. This gives the protein CASSSSGVGVTQYF.

The chain uses TRBV15 and TRBJ2-2; no reliable D call. V was pared by 7 bases and J by 7 bases, with 1 base between. Looked up from germline, CDR1 is LNHNV and CDR2 is YYDKDF (reference sequence). The CDR3 loop spans 9 amino acids. CDR3 in amino acids: CATNGELFF. The CDR3 region has the DNA TGTGCCACCAACGGGGAGCTGTTTTTT.

Only a few counts were recorded for this clonotype. This rearrangement joins TRBV7-3 to TRBJ1-6; 10 nucleotides line up with TRBD1. V lost 5 bases and J lost 7; bases outside the gene matches: 5. There are 15 residues in the CDR3. The V gene's germline CDR1 is SGHTA and CDR2 FQGTGA. The CDR3 loop is CASSAGQGYNSPLHF. DNA of the CDR3: TGTGCCAGCAGCGCGGGACAGGGGTACAATTCACCCCTCCACTTT.

The J gene is TRBJ2-2, the V gene TRBV10-3, with 7 positions matching TRBD1. The CDR3 consists of 16 residues. V dropped 6 bases and J dropped 4; count of bases not matched to a gene: 11. Germline V gene lookup returns CDR1 ENHRY and CDR2 SYGVKD. The CDR3 spells CAIRDRDRGTTGELFF. As DNA, the CDR3 is TGTGCCATCAGGGACCGGGACAGAGGGACCACCGGGGAGCTGTTTTTT.

This clonotype was counted only a few times. The J gene is TRBJ2-7, the V gene TRBV7-9; 7 positions agree with TRBD1. V was clipped by 1 base and J by 5 bases; unmatched bases: 5. Germline CDR1 is SEHNR and CDR2 is FQNEAQ (reference sequence). This CDR3 has 14 residues. The CDR3 nucleotides read TGTGCCAGCAGCTTAGTAGGGGGCTCAGACGAGCAGTACTTC. This sequence encodes CASSLVGGSDEQYF. The whole variable domain, filled in from reference TRBV7-9 and TRBJ2-7, reads DTGVSQNPRHKITKRGQNVTFRCDPISEHNRLYWYRQTLGQGPEFLTYFQNEAQLEKSRLLSDRFSAERPKGSFSTLEIQRTEQGDSAMYLCASSLVGGSDEQYFGPGTRLTVT.

The rearrangement uses TRBV7-9 and TRBJ1-1, with 7 bases identical to TRBD1. The CDR3 extends over 14 amino acids. In germline, CDR1 is SEHNR, CDR2 FQNEAQ (reference sequence). The ends lost 2 bases at V and 4 bases at J; junction bases unmatched: 4. The CDR3 loop is CASSLTGEATEAFF. For the CDR3, the DNA is TGTGCCAGCAGCTTAACAGGGGAGGCCACTGAAGCTTTCTTT.

This clonotype came up many times. J is TRBJ2-2 and V is TRBV9; D ambiguous. This CDR3 region has 12 residues. Trimming took off 2 bases at V and 5 bases at J, with 4 bases between the two ends. From germline, CDR1 is SGDLS and CDR2 YYNGEE. The CDR3 bases are TGTGCCAGCAGCGTTAGGACCGGGGAGCTGTTTTTT. This translates into CASSVRTGELFF.